The 5 T cell receptor beta chains below were found in one sample sequenced in a study of control samples from healthy donors and cancer patients (dated by TCRdb to 2019 to 2021). Preparation of the library involved the immunoSEQ multiplex PCR assay. Held by TCRdb, this immuneACCESS table contains in-frame sequences only and omits some clones. Under half of the omission traces to an unresolved V gene where checked; the cause of the rest is unknown. This sample is represented by 95,000 to 120,000 clones; approximately 84% of them were singletons. The ten largest clones take up roughly 6.5% of the sample. The sequencing input was blood. The receptors were gathered from a man aged 18 to 29 in good health.

This clone was counted only a few times. V usage is TRBV2 and J usage is TRBJ2-6; D might be TRBD1 (6 bases). CDR1 and CDR2 from the germline V gene are SNHLY and FYNNEI. The CDR3 totals 17 residues. V was trimmed by 5 bases and J by 2 bases, leaving 16 bases between them. The CDR3 region is CASSSHGRGTGANVLTF. DNA of the CDR3: TGTGCCAGCAGTTCCCATGGCAGGGGAACTGGGGCCAACGTCCTGACTTTC.

The genes are TRBV12-3 or TRBV12-4 and TRBJ1-1; TRBD1 is a possible D gene (5 bases). The CDR3 runs to 13 residues. V was trimmed by 6 bases and J by 3 bases, leaving 11 bases between them. As DNA, the CDR3 is TGTGCCAGCAGGGTGTTGGGGCACACTGAAGCTTTCTTT. Its protein is CASRVLGHTEAFF.

This chain uses TRBV29-1 with TRBJ2-5, with D possibly being TRBD1 (6 bases). CDR3 length: 12 amino acids. Per the germline V gene, CDR1 is SQVTM and CDR2 is ANQGSEA. Trimming took off 6 bases at V and 5 bases at J, with 13 bases between the two ends. CDR3 nucleotides: TGCAGCGTACAGGGTGAGGGGGAGACCCAGTACTTC. Translating gives CSVQGEGETQYF.

The chain carries TRBV6-5 and TRBJ2-7; 9 bases agree with TRBD1. CDR3 length: 13 residues. The germline CDR1 and CDR2 sequences are MNHEY and SVGAGI. Trimming cost V 7 bases and J 5 bases; bases outside gene matches: 6. The CDR3 sequence: CASTKGTGNEQYF. The CDR3 coding sequence is TGTGCCAGCACCAAGGGGACAGGGAACGAGCAGTACTTC.

This clone was observed a handful of times. The rearrangement uses TRBV6-2 or TRBV6-3 and TRBJ2-7, with D tentatively TRBD2 (7 bases). Germline loops: CDR1 MNHEY, CDR2 SVGEGT. V was pared by 6 bases and J by 3 bases, with 18 bases between. The CDR3 contains 15 residues. CDR3 nucleotides: TGTGCCAGCAGCTCAGGAGGGGGGGGTGTCTACGAGCAGTACTTC. Its translation is CASSSGGGGVYEQYF.